The source of this TCR beta chain is a study of TET2 disruption in CD19-targeted CAR T cells (dated by TCRdb to about 2018). Concerning the study at large: No additional inclusion criteria were applied, and the number of samples was determined by the original clinical trial design and by sample availability. Overall study outcomes, separate from this receptor: The conclusions about the patient's CAR T cells were based on extensive analysis of only one subject.

Deep sequencing of the TCR beta chain was done using the immunoSEQ assay. The study's own analysis went as follows. Only productive TCR beta rearrangements were used to compute clonotype frequencies. In TCRdb, the immuneACCESS table is reduced to in-frame sequences with V and J assigned. These tables do not hold every clone; where another copy was compared, an unresolved V gene accounts for under half, and the others remain unexplained. Clone size and V and J calls were adopted from that table, with D and trimming inferred from the DNA. The sample's own table lists 25,000 or so clones. The ten largest clones represent 1.9% of the sample. V loses 3 bases at its end and J loses 3 bases; junction bases beyond the gene matches: 9. Per the germline V gene (reference sequence), SGHKS is the CDR1 and YYEKEE is the CDR2. The CDR3 holds 15 amino acids from the cysteine to the phenylalanine. Only the CDR3 bases that were read are kept: 36 of them, in frame from base 1.

On this clone: Its antigen remains undetermined. The read comes to an end 3 residues before the CDR3 does, leaving the germline J gene to fill in the end.

In light of the paper, this sample's treatment or condition label describes: autologous CTL019 cells: CD19 CAR with 4-1BB and CD3 zeta domains. TCR zeta and 4-1BB costimulatory signaling domains were incorporated into the CD19 CAR. T cells for CTL019 manufacturing were collected from peripheral blood by leukapheresis. The DNeasy Blood and Tissue Kit was used to extract genomic DNA from pre-infusion T cells, peripheral blood, or sorted post-infusion T cells. Sequencing used CD8- CAR+ T cells sorted from cultured blood T cells, obtained for CD19 CAR T cell therapy. In the paper's terms, the cell subset or site label means: CD8-negative CAR-positive T cells from the infusion product. This clonotype was obtained from a man in his sixties or seventies with chronic lymphocytic leukemia. The rearrangement combines TRBV5-5 with TRBJ2-7; a stretch of 7 junction bases matches TRBD1. The covered CDR3 bases are TGTGCCAGCAGCTCAAAACAGGGGAGAAACTACGAG. Its translation reads: CASSSKQGRNYE. The full CDR3 is CASSSKQGRNYEQYF.